Reported below is one T cell receptor (beta chain). The antigen remains undetermined. The data were obtained in a study of PD-1 blockade in classical Hodgkin lymphoma. Study at large: The patients were dosed with nivolumab 3 mg/kg, infused intravenously every 2 weeks.

Documented time point: cycle 4 day 1 (C4D1), after 6 weeks of nivolumab. Each patient experienced a relapse that followed autologous stem cell transplantation, and brentuximab vedotin exposure varied. The repertoire was sequenced with immunoSEQ multiplex PCR; TCRdb's copy has only in-frame clones and lacks some. Here the sample spans around 50,000 clones, nearly 90% being singletons. Study-wide results and caveats: The causes of the repertoire differences, possibly disease activity or prior therapy, remain undefined. Significant TCR diversity gains by C4D1 occurred in CD4+ but not CD8+ cells. According to reports, newly diagnosed patients had lower baseline TCR diversity than healthy donors, and relapsed/refractory patients had lower baseline TCR diversity still.

The receptor was isolated from a human donor with classical Hodgkin lymphoma. The sequencing used peripheral blood mononuclear cells (PBMCs), collected before the fourth cycle of nivolumab.

CDR3 protein: CASSLVGTGREKLFF. CDR3 coding DNA: TGTGCCAGCAGCTTGGTTGGGACAGGGCGCGAAAAACTGTTTTTT. The chain recombines TRBV5-4 with TRBJ1-4; 9 nucleotides agree with TRBD1. CDR1 is SGHNT, CDR2 YYREEE, per germline (reference sequence). The CDR3 sequence is 15 residues long. V trimming: 0 bases; J trimming: 8 bases; junction bases outside the gene matches: 5.